What follows are 28 T cell receptor beta chains derived from one specimen sequenced in a study of shared clonotypes between healthy human individuals. TCRdb's table, derived via immunoSEQ multiplex PCR, lists solely in-frame clones and lacks some. The data hold approximately 1.5 million clones, with 98% observed a single time. The sequenced sample consisted of naive CD4+ T cells sorted from blood. The subset here: CD45RA+ positively selected. The receptors here all came from a man under 40 in good health.

CDR3 region: CAPPRVVGRDLNEQFF. The CDR3 bases are TGCGCCCCTCCCAGAGTCGTCGGGCGGGACCTCAATGAGCAGTTCTTC. This rearrangement joins TRBV10-1 to TRBJ2-1, with D possibly matching TRBD2 (6 bases). Germline values: CDR1 WNHNN, CDR2 SYGVQD (reference sequence). V lost 11 bases, J lost 6 bases, and 26 bases lay in between. CDR3 length: 16 residues.

CDR3 residues: CASSPPLGRGPYNEQFF. The CDR3 nucleotides are TGTGCCAGCTCACCACCGCTTGGACGGGGTCCCTACAATGAGCAGTTCTTC. The rearrangement joins TRBV18 to TRBJ2-1, with D tentatively TRBD2 (5 bases). V was clipped by 0 bases and J by 2 bases, with 14 bases between them. The CDR3 has 17 amino acids. In germline, CDR1 is KGHSH, CDR2 LQKENI. The complete variable domain, with remaining parts taken from reference TRBV18 and TRBJ2-1, reads NAGVMQNPRHLVRRRGQEARLRCSPMKGHSHVYWYRQLPEEGLKFMVYLQKENIIDESGMPKERFSAEFPKEGPSILRIQQVVRGDSAAYFCASSPPLGRGPYNEQFFGPGTRLTVL.

The chain uses TRBV29-1 and TRBJ1-1; D might be TRBD1 (5 bases). The CDR3 consists of 14 residues. Trimming removed 4 bases from V and 1 base from J, with 13 bases in between. Germline lookup yields CDR1 SQVTM and CDR2 ANQGSEA. The CDR3 loop reads CSVGWAGGNTEAFF. The CDR3 nucleotides are TGCAGCGTTGGTTGGGCCGGGGGGAACACTGAAGCTTTCTTT. Filled out from reference TRBV29-1 and TRBJ1-1, the complete variable domain reads SAVISQKPSRDICQRGTSLTIQCQVDSQVTMMFWYRQQPGQSLTLIATANQGSEATYESGFVIDKFPISRPNLTFSTLTVSNMSPEDSSIYLCSVGWAGGNTEAFFGQGTRLTVV.

The chain combines TRBV9 with TRBJ2-4; TRBD2 might be the D (5 bases). Trimming took 0 bases from V and 0 from J, leaving 19 bases between them. The germline CDR1 and CDR2 sequences are SGDLS and YYNGEE. The CDR3 consists of 19 residues. CDR3 sequence reads: CASSVAPDRGDIAKNIQYF. As DNA, the CDR3 is TGTGCCAGCAGCGTAGCTCCCGACCGGGGAGATATAGCCAAAAACATTCAGTACTTC.

The V gene is TRBV7-2, the J gene TRBJ2-7; D may be TRBD1 or TRBD2 (5 bases each). The CDR3 runs 15 residues. The V and J ends lost 1 base and 2 bases respectively, with 12 bases between them. CDR1 and CDR2 (germline): SGHTA, FQGNSA. The CDR3 loop reads CASSLVVGRAYEQYF. The DNA of the CDR3 is TGTGCCAGCAGCTTAGTCGTGGGGCGGGCCTACGAGCAGTACTTC.

This rearrangement joins TRBV19 to TRBJ1-2; D possibly corresponds to TRBD1 (5 bases). Trimming removed 7 bases from V and 3 bases from J, with 12 bases in between. Germline assignment: CDR1 LNHDA and CDR2 SQIVND (reference sequence). CDR3 length equals 13 residues. As DNA, the CDR3 is TGTGCCAGTAAGAGGGACGGCTACTATGGCTACACCTTC. Translated: CASKRDGYYGYTF.

V usage is TRBV2 and J usage is TRBJ1-2, with a tentative D call TRBD1 (6 bases). This CDR3 spans 14 amino acids. The germline V gene has CDR1 SNHLY and CDR2 FYNNEI. V was cut by 4 bases and J by 0 bases, with 9 bases left in between. CDR3 in DNA: TGTGCCAGCAGTGGGACAGAGGCTAACTATGGCTACACCTTC. Protein product: CASSGTEANYGYTF.

V is TRBV9 and J is TRBJ2-1; no clear D gene. The germline V gene encodes CDR1 SGDLS and CDR2 YYNGEE. The CDR3 length is 13 residues. The V and J ends lost 1 base and 5 bases respectively, with 7 bases between them. The CDR3 here is CASSVLSNNEQFF. The DNA of the CDR3 is TGTGCCAGCAGCGTATTGAGCAACAATGAGCAGTTCTTC.

The J gene is TRBJ2-1, the V gene TRBV5-1, with D maybe TRBD2 (6 bases). The CDR3 extends over 14 amino acids. Germline V gene lookup returns CDR1 SGHRS and CDR2 YFSETQ. V was pared by 4 bases and J by 0 bases, with 8 bases between. In DNA, the CDR3 is TGCGCCAGCAGCGTGGACTACTCCTACAATGAGCAGTTCTTC. Translation: CASSVDYSYNEQFF.

This clone was detected once. Other DNA sequences in the same sample also yield this CDR3. CDR3 coding DNA: TGCAGTGCTAGGAATACCGGGGAGCTGTTTTTT. This encodes CSARNTGELFF. The chain uses TRBV20-1 and TRBJ2-2; D gene ambiguous. The ends were cut back, 3 bases at V and 5 bases at J, with 4 bases in the middle. This CDR3 comprises 11 residues. CDR1 and CDR2 from the germline V gene are DFQATT and SNEGSKA (reference sequence).

V gene TRBV14 combines with J gene TRBJ2-2; weak D call: TRBD1 (6 bases). CDR1 is SGHDN and CDR2 is FVKESK in the germline V gene. The CDR3 totals 14 residues. Between the trimmed V and J ends, which lost 4 bases and 4 bases, there was a span of 10 bases. CDR3 nucleotide sequence: TGTGCCAGCAGCCTTTTACAGGGCACCGGGGAGCTGTTTTTT. As protein: CASSLLQGTGELFF.

The rearrangement joins TRBV9 to TRBJ1-1; 7 nucleotides match TRBD1. The germline gives CDR1 SGDLS, CDR2 YYNGEE. The J segment lost 5 bases and the V segment lost 4 bases, leaving 11 bases of the junction unmatched. The CDR3 is 15 amino acids. CDR3 nucleotides: TGTGCCAGCAGCTCCAGCTCAGGGGGAAGAACTGAAGCTTTCTTT. This encodes CASSSSSGGRTEAFF.

The CDR3 loop is CASSLGQGVGYEQYF. The CDR3 DNA reads TGTGCCAGCAGTTTGGGGCAGGGGGTTGGGTACGAGCAGTACTTC. The gene calls are TRBV27 and TRBJ2-7, with 7 nucleotides matching TRBD1. This CDR3 has 15 amino acids. Germline assignment: CDR1 MNHEY and CDR2 SMNVEV (reference sequence). After removal of 3 bases from V and 4 bases from J, the junction contained 9 bases not matched to a gene.

CDR3 nucleotides: TGCAGCGGGGGTCCGGGGGTCTACGAGCAGTACTTC. This sequence encodes CSGGPGVYEQYF. The chain couples TRBV29-1 to TRBJ2-7, with D maybe TRBD2 (6 bases). The V and J ends lost 7 bases and 3 bases respectively, with 13 bases between them. The CDR3 length is 12 residues. CDR1 is SQVTM, CDR2 ANQGSEA, per germline.

CDR3 region: CASSLGGGWEQFF. In DNA, the CDR3 is TGTGCCAGCAGCTTAGGGGGTGGCTGGGAGCAGTTCTTC. The rearrangement joins TRBV7-2 to TRBJ2-1; D not certain. The CDR3 has 13 residues. V lost 1 base and J 10 bases, leaving 11 bases between the germline ends. In germline, CDR1 is SGHTA, CDR2 FQGNSA.

This sequence joins TRBV7-8 and TRBJ2-2; 14 nucleotides match TRBD2. J lost 5 bases, V lost 5 bases, and 13 bases had no gene match. Germline CDR1 SGHVS, CDR2 FQNEAQ. CDR3 size: 19 residues. The CDR3, as DNA: TGTGCCAGCAGCCTCCTCTCGGGACTAGCGGGAGAGGGAACCGGGGAGCTGTTTTTT. Its protein is CASSLLSGLAGEGTGELFF. Full variable domain (remainder filled in from reference TRBV7-8 and TRBJ2-2): GAGVSQSPRYKVAKRGQDVALRCDPISGHVSLFWYQQALGQGPEFLTYFQNEAQLDKSGLPSDRFFAERPEGSVSTLKIQRTQQEDSAVYLCASSLLSGLAGEGTGELFFGEGSRLTVL.

This sequence joins TRBV4-2 and TRBJ2-2; 7 bases map to TRBD1. V shed 0 bases and J 7 bases; nucleotides not matched to a gene: 11. Per the germline V gene, CDR1 is LGHNA and CDR2 is YNFKEQ. The CDR3 length is 17 residues. CDR3: CASSQDLRQGMGGELFF. The CDR3 DNA is TGTGCCAGCAGCCAAGATCTAAGACAGGGTATGGGCGGGGAGCTGTTTTTT.

The chain joins TRBV11-2 to TRBJ2-3; 9 bases fit TRBD1. CDR1 and CDR2 from the germline V gene are SGHAT and FQNNGV. With 1 base clipped from V and 4 bases from J, the junction kept 3 bases outside the gene matches. There are 15 residues in the CDR3. Here the CDR3 DNA reads TGTGCCAGCAGCTTAGGGACAGGGGTTGCAGATACGCAGTATTTT. It translates to CASSLGTGVADTQYF.

As regards this clone: The same CDR3 can be traced to other DNA sequences in this sample. The rearrangement joins TRBV7-9 to TRBJ1-2; 8 bases line up with TRBD1. V shed 4 bases, J shed 5 bases, and the junction held 3 bases outside the gene matches. CDR3 size: 13 residues. Germline V CDR1 and CDR2: SEHNR, FQNEAQ (reference sequence). The CDR3 DNA sequence: TGTGCCAGCAGCTCCGGACAGGGTTATGGCTACACCTTC. This encodes CASSSGQGYGYTF.

This sequence joins TRBV13 and TRBJ2-7; D unresolved. CDR1 PRHDT and CDR2 FYEKMQ come from the germline V gene (reference sequence). V was shortened by 1 base and J by 3 bases, with 7 bases between the two germline ends. This CDR3 region has 13 residues. Here the CDR3 DNA reads TGTGCCAGCAGCTTAGTCGGATACTACGAGCAGTACTTC. Translated: CASSLVGYYEQYF. Drawing the rest from reference TRBV13 and TRBJ2-7, the complete variable domain is AAGVIQSPRHLIKEKRETATLKCYPIPRHDTVYWYQQGPGQDPQFLISFYEKMQSDKGSIPDRFSAQQFSDYHSELNMSSLELGDSALYFCASSLVGYYEQYFGPGTRLTVT.

This chain uses TRBV27 with TRBJ1-1; a weak D match, TRBD1 (6 bases). The CDR3 has 16 amino acids. Deletions cut 7 bases from V and 5 bases from J, with 23 bases between. The V gene's germline CDR1 is MNHEY and CDR2 SMNVEV (reference sequence). CDR3 DNA sequence: TGTGCCAGCATCCTAAAGGGGCCGGGGGCGCTGACTGAAGCTTTCTTT. Its translation: CASILKGPGALTEAFF.

The genes are TRBV9 and TRBJ2-5; 7 nucleotides line up with TRBD1. This CDR3 contains 14 residues. V trimming: 3 bases; J trimming: 5 bases; junction bases outside the gene matches: 7. CDR1 SGDLS and CDR2 YYNGEE come from the germline V gene. CDR3 bases: TGTGCCAGCAGCGAGGGGACAGCTATGGAGACCCAGTACTTC. Amino acids: CASSEGTAMETQYF.

This sequence joins TRBV18 and TRBJ2-3; 10 positions match TRBD2. Looked up from germline, CDR1 is KGHSH and CDR2 is LQKENI. The CDR3 is 16 residues long. V lost 6 bases and J lost 5; bases outside the gene matches: 11. The chain's CDR3 is CASSVRLAGVRDTQYF. In DNA, the CDR3 is TGTGCCAGCTCCGTCCGGCTAGCGGGAGTTCGAGATACGCAGTATTTT.

This sequence joins TRBV5-5 and TRBJ1-2; no firm D call. Germline CDR1 reads SGHKS; CDR2 reads YYEKEE (reference sequence). The V and J ends lost 0 bases and 8 bases respectively, with 8 bases between them. This CDR3 has 12 residues. CDR3 region: CASSLDPGGYTF. Written as DNA, the CDR3 is TGTGCCAGCAGCTTGGACCCTGGAGGCTACACCTTC.

The chain couples TRBV21-1 to TRBJ2-1; the table's D call, TRBD2, was not checked against the DNA. TRBV21-1 is tagged as a pseudogene. There are 15 residues in the CDR3. The CDR3 sequence is CASSTDFDTYNEQFF. The CDR3 DNA reads TGTGCCAGCAGCACCGACTTCGATACCTACAATGAGCAGTTCTTC.

This chain uses TRBV19 with TRBJ1-5, with D possibly matching TRBD1 (5 bases). CDR3 length: 17 amino acids. Germline values: CDR1 LNHDA, CDR2 SQIVND (reference sequence). Trimming left V 3 bases short and J 2 bases short, with 17 bases between. CDR3 bases: TGTGCCAGTAGTATTCAACCAGGGATGGCCGGCAATCAGCCCCAGCATTTT. Protein: CASSIQPGMAGNQPQHF.

The CDR3 bases are TGCGCCAGCAGCCAGGGGACACAGGGGGCCTATGGCTACACCTTC. Translated: CASSQGTQGAYGYTF. This chain connects TRBV5-1 to TRBJ1-2; 9 bases fit TRBD1. Trimming took 4 bases from V and 4 from J; bases not matched to a gene: 8. Germline assignment: CDR1 SGHRS and CDR2 YFSETQ. The CDR3 loop spans 15 amino acids.

The chain has TRBV5-1 and TRBJ1-4, with 7 bases identical to TRBD1. CDR3 length: 14 amino acids. V gave up 1 base and J gave up 6 bases; unmatched junction bases: 3. Germline CDR1 and CDR2: SGHRS and YFSETQ. The CDR3 DNA is TGCGCCAGCAGCTTGCGAACAGGGGATGAAAAACTGTTTTTT. This translates into CASSLRTGDEKLFF. The variable domain in full, with the rest retrieved from reference TRBV5-1 and TRBJ1-4, is KAGVTQTPRYLIKTRGQQVTLSCSPISGHRSVSWYQQTPGQGLQFLFEYFSETQRNKGNFPGRFSGRQFSNSRSEMNVSTLELGDSALYLCASSLRTGDEKLFFGSGTQLSVL.